This T cell receptor (beta chain) emerged from a study of cytomegalovirus exposure and HLA in healthy donors. The CDR3 contains 14 residues. Germline V gives CDR1 MNHEY, CDR2 SVGAGI. V gave up 2 bases and J gave up 4 bases; unmatched junction bases: 0. PCR primers comprised 60 Vbeta and 13 Jbeta primers. Assay: immunoSEQ multiplex PCR; the TCRdb copy retains only in-frame clones and omits some. Here the sample spans 110,000 to 150,000 clones, 80% being singletons. On this clone itself: Antigen unknown.

Notes on the study in general: Many donors carried some public TCRs, although rarity characterized most TCR sequences. Across all donors, roughly uniform sequencing depth was an assumption of the presence/absence analyses. Indistinguishable V segments, including TRBV6-2 and TRBV6-3, were excluded.

This chain joins TRBV6-5 and TRBJ1-4; 8 nucleotides line up with TRBD1. The receptor was derived from a man aged 35 to 55 in good health and CMV-seronegative. Sequencing was performed on PBMCs. The CDR3 sequence is CASSYDRGNEKLFF. The CDR3 bases are TGTGCCAGCAGTTACGACAGGGGTAATGAAAAACTGTTTTTT.